The entry below describes one T cell receptor beta chain. Its target is not known. This entry comes from a study of breast tumors, draining lymph nodes, adjacent tissues. Study-wide results and caveats: Tumors had less TCR diversity than lymph nodes, more than nontumor tissue. Luminal-like breast cancer showed significantly greater tumor-nontumor repertoire similarity than basal-like breast cancer did. The lymph node origin of tumor T cells was framed as consistent with a hypothesis, not demonstrated.

Germline assignment: CDR1 MNHNS and CDR2 SASEGT. The trim removed 3 bases at V and 0 bases at J, leaving 8 bases unmatched. CDR3 length equals 18 residues. MiXCR was run by TCRdb on the multiplex PCR reads, yielding one entry per CDR3 protein. The sample has more than 20,000 distinct CDR3 sequences, around 23% seen once. The TCR originated in a female donor with breast cancer. Some clones in this sample may be carry-over from other donors' samples. V and J are TRBV6-1 and TRBJ2-1, with 10 bases identical to TRBD1. Sequenced input: breast tumor tissue. DNA for the CDR3: TGTGCCAGCAGTGATTTGGACAGGGGGGTTATCTCCTACAATGAGCAGTTCTTC. The encoded protein is CASSDLDRGVISYNEQFF.